This TCR beta chain was documented in a study of CD8 T cells in Susac syndrome. V gave up 8 bases and J gave up 5 bases, with 19 bases separating them. Germline CDR1 and CDR2: MNHEY and SVGEGT. CDR3 length: 14 residues. The study's findings and limits: Clonal expansion of Susac CD8+ cells peaked in TEMRA cells, and it also peaked in active patients.

Random-hexamer reverse transcription was applied to 0.5 to 1 ug RNA. TCRdb reprocessed the immunoSEQ multiplex PCR reads with MiXCR, giving one entry per CDR3 protein. The sample carries about 83,000 distinct CDR3 sequences, about 95% recorded once. Details on this clonotype: What it recognizes is unknown.

The chain joins TRBV6-2 or TRBV6-3 to TRBJ2-7, with a possible D match to TRBD1 (6 bases). The sequenced sample consisted of CD8+ T cells from PBMCs. The sequence was obtained from a human donor with Susac syndrome. CDR3 sequence reads: CASELDRSVNEQYF. The CDR3 DNA reads TGTGCCAGCGAACTCGACAGGTCGGTCAACGAGCAGTACTTC.